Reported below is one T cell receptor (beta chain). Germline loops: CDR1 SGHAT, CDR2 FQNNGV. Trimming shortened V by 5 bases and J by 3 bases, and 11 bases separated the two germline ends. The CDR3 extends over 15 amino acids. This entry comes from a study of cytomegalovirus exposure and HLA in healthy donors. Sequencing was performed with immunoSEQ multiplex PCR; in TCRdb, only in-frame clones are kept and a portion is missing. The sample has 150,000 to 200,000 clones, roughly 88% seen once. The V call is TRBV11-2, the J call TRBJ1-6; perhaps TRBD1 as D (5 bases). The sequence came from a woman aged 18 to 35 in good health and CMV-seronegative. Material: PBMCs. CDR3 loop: CASSLGGNYNSPLHF. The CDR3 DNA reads TGTGCCAGCAGCCTCGGGGGGAACTATAATTCACCCCTCCACTTT. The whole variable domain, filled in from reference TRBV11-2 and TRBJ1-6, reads EAGVAQSPRYKIIEKRQSVAFWCNPISGHATLYWYQQILGQGPKLLIQFQNNGVVDDSQLPKDRFSAERLKGVDSTLKIQPAKLEDSAVYLCASSLGGNYNSPLHFGNGTRLTVT.